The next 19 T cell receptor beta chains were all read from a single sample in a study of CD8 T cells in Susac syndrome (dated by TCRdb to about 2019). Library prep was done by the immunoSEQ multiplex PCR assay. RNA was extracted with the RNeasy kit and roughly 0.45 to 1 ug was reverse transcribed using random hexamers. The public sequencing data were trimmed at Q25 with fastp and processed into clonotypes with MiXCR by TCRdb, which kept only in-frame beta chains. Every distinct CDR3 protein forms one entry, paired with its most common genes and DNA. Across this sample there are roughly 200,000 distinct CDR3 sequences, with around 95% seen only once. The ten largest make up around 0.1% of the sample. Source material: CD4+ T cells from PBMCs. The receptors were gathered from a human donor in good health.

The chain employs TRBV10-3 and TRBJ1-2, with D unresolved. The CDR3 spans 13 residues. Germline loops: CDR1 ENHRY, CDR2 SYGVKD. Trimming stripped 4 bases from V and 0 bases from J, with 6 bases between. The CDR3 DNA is TGTGCCATCAGTGCTACGGCTAACTATGGCTACACCTTC. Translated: CAISATANYGYTF.

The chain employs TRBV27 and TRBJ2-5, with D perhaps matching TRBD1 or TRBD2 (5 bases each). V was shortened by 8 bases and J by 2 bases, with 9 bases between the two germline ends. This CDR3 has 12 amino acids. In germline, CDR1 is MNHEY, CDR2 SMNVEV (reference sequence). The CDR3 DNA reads TGTGCCAGCCAGGGAGCACAAGAGACCCAGTACTTC. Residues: CASQGAQETQYF.

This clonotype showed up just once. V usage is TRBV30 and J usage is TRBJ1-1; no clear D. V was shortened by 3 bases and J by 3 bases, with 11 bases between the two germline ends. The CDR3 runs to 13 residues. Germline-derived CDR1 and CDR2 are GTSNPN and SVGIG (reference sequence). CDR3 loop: CAWRSAQDTEAFF. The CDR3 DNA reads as TGTGCCTGGAGATCGGCTCAGGACACTGAAGCTTTCTTT.

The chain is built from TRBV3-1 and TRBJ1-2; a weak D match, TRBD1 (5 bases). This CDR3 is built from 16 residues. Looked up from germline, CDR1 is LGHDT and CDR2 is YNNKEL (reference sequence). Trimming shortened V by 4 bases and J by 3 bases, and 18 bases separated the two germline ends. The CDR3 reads CASSLSGTNFYYGYTF. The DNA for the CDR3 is TGTGCCAGCAGCCTTTCAGGGACCAATTTCTACTATGGCTACACCTTC.

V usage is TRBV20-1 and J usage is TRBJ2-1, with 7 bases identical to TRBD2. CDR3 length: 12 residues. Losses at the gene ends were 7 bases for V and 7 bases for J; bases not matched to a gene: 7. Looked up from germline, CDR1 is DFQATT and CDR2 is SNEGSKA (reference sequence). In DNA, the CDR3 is TGCAGTGTAGCCACTAGCGTAAATGAGCAGTTCTTC. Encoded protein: CSVATSVNEQFF.

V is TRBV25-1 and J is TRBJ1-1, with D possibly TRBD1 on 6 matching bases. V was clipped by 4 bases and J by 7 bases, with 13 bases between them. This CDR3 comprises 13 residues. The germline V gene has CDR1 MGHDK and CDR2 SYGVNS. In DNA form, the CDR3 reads TGTGCCAGCAGTGCCGACAGCAGGGGTGAAGCTTTCTTT. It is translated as CASSADSRGEAFF.

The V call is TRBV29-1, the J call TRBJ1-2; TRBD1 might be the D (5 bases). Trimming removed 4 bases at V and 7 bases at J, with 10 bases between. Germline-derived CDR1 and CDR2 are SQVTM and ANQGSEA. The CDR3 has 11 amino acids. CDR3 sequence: CSVARGTGYTF. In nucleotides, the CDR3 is TGCAGCGTTGCTAGGGGAACTGGCTACACCTTC.

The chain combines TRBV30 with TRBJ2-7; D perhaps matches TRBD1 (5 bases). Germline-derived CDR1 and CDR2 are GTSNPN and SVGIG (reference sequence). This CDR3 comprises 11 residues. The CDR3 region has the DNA TGTAGACAGCTTGCATCCTACGAGCAGTACGTC. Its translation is CRQLASYEQYV.

This CDR3 reads CASSFSGGDQYF. CDR3 in DNA: TGTGCCAGCAGTTTTAGCGGGGGCGACCAGTATTTT. The chain joins TRBV9 to TRBJ2-3, with 9 bases lining up with TRBD2. From germline, CDR1 is SGDLS and CDR2 YYNGEE. The CDR3 totals 12 residues. Germline trimming cut 5 bases from V and 12 bases from J; bases unmatched to any gene: 7.

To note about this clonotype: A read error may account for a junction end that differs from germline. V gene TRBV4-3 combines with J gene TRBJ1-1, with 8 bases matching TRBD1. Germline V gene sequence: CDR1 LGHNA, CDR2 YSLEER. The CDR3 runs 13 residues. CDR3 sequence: CASSQPGGTEAFF. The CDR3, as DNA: TGCGCCAGCAGCCAACCAGGGGGCACTGAAGCTTTTTTT.

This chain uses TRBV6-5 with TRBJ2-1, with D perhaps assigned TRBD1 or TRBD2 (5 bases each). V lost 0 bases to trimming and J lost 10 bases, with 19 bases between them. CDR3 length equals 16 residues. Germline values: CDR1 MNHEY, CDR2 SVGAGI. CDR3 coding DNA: TGTGCCAGCAGTTACTCGAGTAGGGACCCCGTGGGCGAGCAGTTCTTC. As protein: CASSYSSRDPVGEQFF.

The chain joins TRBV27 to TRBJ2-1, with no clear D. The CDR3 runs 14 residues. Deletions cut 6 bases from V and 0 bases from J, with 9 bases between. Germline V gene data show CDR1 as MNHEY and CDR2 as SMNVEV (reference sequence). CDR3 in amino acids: CASRGYSSYNEQFF. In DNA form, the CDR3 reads TGTGCCAGCAGAGGCTATAGCTCCTACAATGAGCAGTTCTTC.

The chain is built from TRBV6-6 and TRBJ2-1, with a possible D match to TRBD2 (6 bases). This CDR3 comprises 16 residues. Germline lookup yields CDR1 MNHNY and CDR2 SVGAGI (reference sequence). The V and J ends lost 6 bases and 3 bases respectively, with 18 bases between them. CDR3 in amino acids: CASRSSGRGNYNEQFF. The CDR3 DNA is TGTGCCAGCAGGTCCTCGGGTCGGGGGAACTACAATGAGCAGTTCTTC.

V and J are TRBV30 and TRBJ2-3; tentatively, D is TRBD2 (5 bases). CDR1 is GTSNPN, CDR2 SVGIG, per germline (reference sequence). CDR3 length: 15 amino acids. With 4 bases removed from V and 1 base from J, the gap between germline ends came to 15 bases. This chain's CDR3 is CAWTYGLGGTDTQYF. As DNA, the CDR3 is TGTGCCTGGACTTACGGACTTGGGGGCACAGATACGCAGTATTTT.

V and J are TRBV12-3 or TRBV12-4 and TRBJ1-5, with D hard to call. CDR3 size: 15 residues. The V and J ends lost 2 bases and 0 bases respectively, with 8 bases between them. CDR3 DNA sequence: TGTGCCAGCAGTTTACGGGGATATAGCAATCAGCCCCAGCATTTT. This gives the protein CASSLRGYSNQPQHF.

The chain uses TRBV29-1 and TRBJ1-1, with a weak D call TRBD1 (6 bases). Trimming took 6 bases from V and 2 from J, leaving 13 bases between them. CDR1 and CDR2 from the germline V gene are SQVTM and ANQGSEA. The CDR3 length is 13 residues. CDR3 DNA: TGCAGCGTAACAGGGCCCATAAACACTGAAGCTTTCTTT. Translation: CSVTGPINTEAFF.

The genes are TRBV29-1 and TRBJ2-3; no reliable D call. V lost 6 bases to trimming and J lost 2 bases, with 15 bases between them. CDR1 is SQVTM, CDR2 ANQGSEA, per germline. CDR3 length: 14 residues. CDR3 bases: TGCAGCGTCGTCGAAGTCAGAACCACAGATACGCAGTATTTT. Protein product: CSVVEVRTTDTQYF.

CDR3 DNA sequence: TGCAGCGTGGGCACCCACACAGGGCCGTACATTCAGTACTTC. It codes for CSVGTHTGPYIQYF. V gene TRBV29-1 combines with J gene TRBJ2-4, with a tentative D call TRBD1 (6 bases). Per germline, CDR1 SQVTM and CDR2 ANQGSEA. The CDR3 runs to 14 residues. V was trimmed by 6 bases and J by 8 bases, leaving 20 bases between them.

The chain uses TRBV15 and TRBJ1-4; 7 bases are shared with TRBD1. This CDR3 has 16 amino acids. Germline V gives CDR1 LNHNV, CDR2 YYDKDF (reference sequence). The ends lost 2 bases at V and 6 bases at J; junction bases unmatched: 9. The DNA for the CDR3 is TGTGCCACCAGCAGACTAAACAGGGGACAGTATGAAAAACTGTTTTTT. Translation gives CATSRLNRGQYEKLFF.